This T cell receptor beta chain stems from a study of blood T cell repertoires in COVID-19 (dated by TCRdb to 2020 to 2022). For the study in its entirety: Samples covering the acute and convalescent phases of COVID-19 were provided by collaborators in the United States, Italy and Spain. Where available, HLA class I and class II types were taken from metadata supplied by the sample provider and were not determined by assay-based typing. Sample metadata almost always included a de-identified subject ID, COVID-19 status, age in years and sex. The prospective study material was composed of cDNA or gDNA derived from T cells, B-cell-depleted T cells, or PBMCs. The repertoires were made available in a free public database intended to serve as a resource for research on the immune response to SARS-CoV-2. Samples were obtained from the ongoing ImmuneRACE study (first 160 participants) and from about 1,300 subjects provided by 6 global collaborators. Deeply sampled blood TCRbeta repertoires from subjects exposed to, actively infected with, or recovered from COVID-19 were included in the dataset. Here is what the overall study found, with its caveats: The quantity of clinical and demographic metadata differed by source and by participant and was supplied without curation.

Reading from cysteine to phenylalanine, the CDR3 counts 15 amino acids. Only the CDR3 region is kept as DNA, spanning 45 bases read in frame from base 1. Per the germline V gene, SGHNT is the CDR1 and YENEEA is the CDR2. At the junction V is shortened by 1 base and J by 2 bases, with 12 bases in between. TCRbeta CDR3 regions were amplified from genomic DNA by means of the immunoSEQ Assay, a bias-controlled multiplex PCR. Per the authors' processing: Within the assay, amplification of reference gene primers was used to estimate how many nucleated cells each sample contained. Sequence reads were collapsed and filtered to measure the absolute abundance of every unique TCRbeta CDR3 rearrangement. For each sample, productive Simpson clonality was calculated as the square root of Simpson's diversity index across productive rearrangements. TCRdb mirrors the immuneACCESS table, restricted to in-frame sequences. Some clones are absent from its copies; in checked studies, under half trace to an unresolved V gene, and the reason for the others is unknown. For V, J and clone size, that table is used; D and trimming come from the DNA. The table for this sample lists over 60,000 clones; about 86% of them were counted only once. The biggest ten clones account for about 1.1% of the sample.

On this clone itself: Its specific antigen is unknown. Per-base quality was not reported, and no clone a single base away is much larger than it.

Collaborating institutions collected whole blood in K2EDTA tubes following their own protocols. For TCRbeta analysis, collaborators shipped samples in one of three forms: frozen whole blood, isolated PBMCs, or DNA extracted from either of those sample types. This sequence uses TRBV11-3 and TRBJ2-7; the D gene is not confidently resolved. The TCR comes from a man aged 40-49 years with acute or convalescent COVID-19. Sequenced input: peripheral blood. The CDR3 loop reads CASSLVPNLAYEQYF. The DNA reads TGTGCCAGCAGCTTAGTCCCAAATTTAGCCTACGAGCAGTACTTC.